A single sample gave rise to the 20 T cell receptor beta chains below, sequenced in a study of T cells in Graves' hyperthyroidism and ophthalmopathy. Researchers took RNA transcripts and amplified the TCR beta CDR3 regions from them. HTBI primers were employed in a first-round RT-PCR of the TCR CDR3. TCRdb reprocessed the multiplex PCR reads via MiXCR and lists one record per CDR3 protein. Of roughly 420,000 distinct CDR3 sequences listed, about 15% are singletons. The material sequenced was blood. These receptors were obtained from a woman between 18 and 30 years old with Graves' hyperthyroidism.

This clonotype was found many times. The CDR3 sequence is CASSESRAMTYEQYF. The CDR3 DNA reads as TGTGCCAGCAGTGAATCCAGGGCAATGACCTACGAGCAGTACTTC. The chain combines TRBV6-1 with TRBJ2-7, with D tentatively TRBD1 (5 bases). Germline assignment: CDR1 MNHNS and CDR2 SASEGT. Trimming cost V 2 bases and J 2 bases, with 13 bases left between them. There are 15 residues in the CDR3.

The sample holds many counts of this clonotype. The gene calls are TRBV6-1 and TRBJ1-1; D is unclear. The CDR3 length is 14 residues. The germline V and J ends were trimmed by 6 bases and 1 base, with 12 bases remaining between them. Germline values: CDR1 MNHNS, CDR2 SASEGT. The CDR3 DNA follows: TGTGCCAGCAGCACTGATGACGGGAACACTGAAGCTTTCTTT. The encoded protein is CASSTDDGNTEAFF.

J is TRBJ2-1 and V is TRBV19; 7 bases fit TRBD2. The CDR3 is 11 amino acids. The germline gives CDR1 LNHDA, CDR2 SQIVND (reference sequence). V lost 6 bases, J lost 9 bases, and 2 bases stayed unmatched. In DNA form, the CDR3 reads TGTGCCAGTAGCGGGAGGTCTGAGCAGTTCTTC. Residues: CASSGRSEQFF. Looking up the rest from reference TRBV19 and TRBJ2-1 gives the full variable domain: DGGITQSPKYLFRKEGQNVTLSCEQNLNHDAMYWYRQDPGQGLRLIYYSQIVNDFQKGDIAEGYSVSREKKESFPLTVTSAQKNPTAFYLCASSGRSEQFFGPGTRLTVL.

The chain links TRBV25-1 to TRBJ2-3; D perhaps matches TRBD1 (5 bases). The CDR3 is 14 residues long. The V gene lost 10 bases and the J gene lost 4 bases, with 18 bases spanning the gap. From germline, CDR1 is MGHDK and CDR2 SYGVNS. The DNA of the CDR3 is TGTGCCACCCGTTCGTCCTCCAGGGCAGATACGCAGTATTTT. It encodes CATRSSSRADTQYF.

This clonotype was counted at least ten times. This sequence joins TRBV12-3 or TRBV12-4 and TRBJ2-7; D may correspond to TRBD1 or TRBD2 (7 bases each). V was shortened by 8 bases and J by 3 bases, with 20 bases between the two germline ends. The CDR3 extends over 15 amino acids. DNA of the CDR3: TGTGCCAGCGCTTCAGGGGGGGAGATTTACTACGAGCAGTACTTC. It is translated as CASASGGEIYYEQYF.

CDR3 sequence reads: CASSARDEQFF. CDR3 in DNA: TGTGCCAGCAGTGCTAGAGATGAGCAGTTCTTC. V gene TRBV28 combines with J gene TRBJ2-1, with D hard to call. CDR3 length: 11 amino acids. Germline V gene sequence: CDR1 MDHEN, CDR2 SYDVKM. The V end lost 5 bases, the J end lost 8 bases, and 7 bases lay between the germline ends. Filled out from reference TRBV28 and TRBJ2-1, the complete variable domain reads DVKVTQSSRYLVKRTGEKVFLECVQDMDHENMFWYRQDPGLGLRLIYFSYDVKMKEKGDIPEGYSVSREKKERFSLILESASTNQTSMYLCASSARDEQFFGPGTRLTVL.

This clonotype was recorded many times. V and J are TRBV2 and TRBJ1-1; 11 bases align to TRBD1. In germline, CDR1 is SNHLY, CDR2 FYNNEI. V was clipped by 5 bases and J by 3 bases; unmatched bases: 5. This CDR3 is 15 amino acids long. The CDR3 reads CASSPDRGRDTEAFF. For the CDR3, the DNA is TGTGCCAGCAGTCCGGACAGGGGGCGGGACACTGAAGCTTTCTTT.

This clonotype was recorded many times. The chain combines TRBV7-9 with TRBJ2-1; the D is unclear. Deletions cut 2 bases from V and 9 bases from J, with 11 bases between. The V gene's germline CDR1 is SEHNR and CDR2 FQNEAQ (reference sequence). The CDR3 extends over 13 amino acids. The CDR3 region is CASSLISDAEQFF. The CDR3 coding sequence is TGTGCCAGCAGCTTAATCAGCGACGCTGAGCAGTTCTTC.

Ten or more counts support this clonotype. CDR3 nucleotide sequence: TGTGCCAGCAGTCATTCACAGGGGCACCAAGAGACCCAGTACTTC. Protein sequence: CASSHSQGHQETQYF. The chain combines TRBV6-1 with TRBJ2-5, with TRBD1 matching 7 bases. J gave up 0 bases and V 5 bases, and 6 bases lay outside the gene matches. The CDR3 loop spans 15 amino acids. Per germline, CDR1 MNHNS and CDR2 SASEGT.

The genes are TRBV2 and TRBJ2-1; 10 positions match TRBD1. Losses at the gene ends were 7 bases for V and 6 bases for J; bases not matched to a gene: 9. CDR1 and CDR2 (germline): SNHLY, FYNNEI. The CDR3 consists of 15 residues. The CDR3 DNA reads TGTGCCAGCATCACCGGGACAGGGGATTTCAATGAGCAGTTCTTC. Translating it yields CASITGTGDFNEQFF.

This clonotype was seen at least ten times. Written as DNA, the CDR3 is TGTGCTTCCGAGGACGGGGAGCTGTTTTTT. Translated: CASEDGELFF. The rearrangement uses TRBV5-8 and TRBJ2-2; no clear D gene. The CDR3 loop spans 10 amino acids. Germline V CDR1 and CDR2: SGHTS, YDEGEE.

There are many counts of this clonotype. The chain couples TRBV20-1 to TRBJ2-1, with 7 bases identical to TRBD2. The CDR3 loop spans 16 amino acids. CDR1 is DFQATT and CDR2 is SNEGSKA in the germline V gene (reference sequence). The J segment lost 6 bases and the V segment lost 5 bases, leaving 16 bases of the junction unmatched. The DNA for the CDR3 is TGCAGTGCTCCACCTTGGGGGGGAGGGAACCCCAATGAGCAGTTCTTC. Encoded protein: CSAPPWGGGNPNEQFF.

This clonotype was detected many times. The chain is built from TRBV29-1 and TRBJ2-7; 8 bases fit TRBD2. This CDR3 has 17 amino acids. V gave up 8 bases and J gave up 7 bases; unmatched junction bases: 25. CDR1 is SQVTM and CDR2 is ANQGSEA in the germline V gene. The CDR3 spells CSLYGSGGPLVGPEQYF. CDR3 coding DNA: TGCAGCCTTTACGGGTCGGGAGGGCCTCTCGTCGGCCCTGAGCAGTACTTC.

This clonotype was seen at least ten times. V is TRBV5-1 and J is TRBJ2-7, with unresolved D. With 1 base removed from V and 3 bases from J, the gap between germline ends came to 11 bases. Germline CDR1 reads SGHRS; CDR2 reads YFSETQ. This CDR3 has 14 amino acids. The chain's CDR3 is CASSLWGFLYEQYF. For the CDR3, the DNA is TGCGCCAGCAGCTTGTGGGGTTTCCTCTACGAGCAGTACTTC.

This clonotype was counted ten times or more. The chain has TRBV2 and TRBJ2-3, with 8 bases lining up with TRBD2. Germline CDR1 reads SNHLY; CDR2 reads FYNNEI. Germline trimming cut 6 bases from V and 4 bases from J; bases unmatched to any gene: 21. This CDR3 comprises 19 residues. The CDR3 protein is CASSGRVGRTSRGPDTQYF. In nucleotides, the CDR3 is TGTGCCAGCAGCGGCAGGGTCGGCAGGACTAGCCGAGGGCCAGATACGCAGTATTTT.

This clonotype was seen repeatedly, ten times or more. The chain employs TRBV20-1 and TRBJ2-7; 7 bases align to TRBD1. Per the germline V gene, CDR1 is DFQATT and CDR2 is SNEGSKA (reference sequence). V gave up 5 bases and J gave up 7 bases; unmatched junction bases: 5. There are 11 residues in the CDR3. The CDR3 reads CSAQGQSEQYF. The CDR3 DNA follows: TGCAGTGCTCAGGGACAGAGTGAGCAGTACTTC.

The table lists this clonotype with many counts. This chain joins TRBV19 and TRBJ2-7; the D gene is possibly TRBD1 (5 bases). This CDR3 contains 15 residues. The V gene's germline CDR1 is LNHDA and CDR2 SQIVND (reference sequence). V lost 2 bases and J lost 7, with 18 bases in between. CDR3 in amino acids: CASSISGQGSEEQYF. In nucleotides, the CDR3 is TGTGCCAGTAGTATAAGTGGGCAGGGTTCCGAAGAGCAGTACTTC.

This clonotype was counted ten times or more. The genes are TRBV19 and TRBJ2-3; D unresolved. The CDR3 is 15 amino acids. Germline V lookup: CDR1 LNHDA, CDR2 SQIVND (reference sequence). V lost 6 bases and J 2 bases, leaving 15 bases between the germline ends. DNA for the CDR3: TGTGCCAGTAGAGTATGGGTCCCGTACACAGATACGCAGTATTTT. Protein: CASRVWVPYTDTQYF. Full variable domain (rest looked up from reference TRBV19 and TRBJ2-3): DGGITQSPKYLFRKEGQNVTLSCEQNLNHDAMYWYRQDPGQGLRLIYYSQIVNDFQKGDIAEGYSVSREKKESFPLTVTSAQKNPTAFYLCASRVWVPYTDTQYFGPGTRLTVL.

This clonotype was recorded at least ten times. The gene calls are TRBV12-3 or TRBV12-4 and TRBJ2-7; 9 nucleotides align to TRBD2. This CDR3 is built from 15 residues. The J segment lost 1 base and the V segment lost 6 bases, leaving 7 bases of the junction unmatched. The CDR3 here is CASRNDLAGSYEQYF. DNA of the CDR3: TGTGCCAGCAGGAACGATCTAGCGGGGTCCTACGAGCAGTACTTC.

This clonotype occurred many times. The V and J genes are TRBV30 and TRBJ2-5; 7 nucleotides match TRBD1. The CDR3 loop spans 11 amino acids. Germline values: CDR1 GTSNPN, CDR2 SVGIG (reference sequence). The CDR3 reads CAGTASETQYF. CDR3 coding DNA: TGTGCTGGGACAGCGTCAGAGACCCAGTACTTC.